Each of the 4 T cell receptor beta chains below was sequenced from the same sample in a study of T cell repertoires in cytomegalovirus infection. MiXCR was run by TCRdb on the reads, yielding one entry per CDR3 protein. The sample lists 700,000 to 950,000 distinct CDR3 sequences, approximately 32% occurring once. The antigens for these receptors are not known. The sample in question was cultured CD8+ T cells from PBMCs, obtained from culture after CMV antigen stimulation. The receptors shown here come from a human donor in good health (CMV status not recorded). Some clones in this sample may be carry-over from other donors' samples.

There are many counts of this clonotype. The genes are TRBV12-3 or TRBV12-4 and TRBJ2-2; D remains unclear. V lost 5 bases and J 6 bases, leaving 13 bases between the germline ends. The CDR3 length is 14 residues. CDR3 DNA sequence: TGTGCCAGCAGTGAAGTGTTCCGACCCGGGGAGCTGTTTTTT. Residues: CASSEVFRPGELFF.

As DNA, the CDR3 is TGCGCCAGCAGCCAAGATAGGCTAGACAATGAGCAGTTCTTC. Translated: CASSQDRLDNEQFF. This rearrangement joins TRBV4-1 to TRBJ2-1; unclear D gene. Germline assignment: CDR1 MGHRA and CDR2 YSYEKL. V was trimmed by 0 bases and J by 5 bases, leaving 8 bases between them. This CDR3 is 14 amino acids long.

This clonotype was seen only a few times. This chain links TRBV20-1 with TRBJ2-1, with D possibly TRBD2 on 5 matching bases. Trimming removed 3 bases from V and 4 bases from J, with 13 bases in between. CDR3 length: 14 residues. Germline-derived CDR1 and CDR2 are DFQATT and SNEGSKA (reference sequence). The CDR3 nucleotides are TGCAGTGCTAGGTCCGGGGAAGGATACAATGAGCAGTTCTTC. The encoded protein is CSARSGEGYNEQFF.

This clonotype was picked up many times. CDR3 residues: CASSSLTAIETQYF. The CDR3 coding sequence is TGTGCCAGCAGCTCCTTGACGGCAATAGAGACCCAGTACTTC. The chain is built from TRBV7-2 and TRBJ2-5, with no clear D. The CDR3 has 14 amino acids. Trimming shortened V by 4 bases and J by 4 bases, and 13 bases separated the two germline ends. CDR1 is SGHTA, CDR2 FQGNSA, per germline. The full variable domain, with the rest looked up from reference TRBV7-2 and TRBJ2-5, is GAGVSQSPSNKVTEKGKDVELRCDPISGHTALYWYRQSLGQGLEFLIYFQGNSAPDKSGLPSDRFSAERTGGSVSTLTIQRTQQEDSAVYLCASSSLTAIETQYFGPGTRLLVL.